The clone carrying this T cell receptor beta chain appeared many times. Its antigen is unknown. The V and J ends lost 3 bases and 0 bases respectively, with 8 bases between them. Germline CDR1 and CDR2: KGHSH and LQKENI. The length of the CDR3 is 15 residues. The entry originates in a study of HIV-infected patients and healthy controls. Study-level points and caveats: Healthy controls carried many MAIT alpha-chain CDR3s, while HIV+ repertoires had few. Untreated HIV+ repertoires had roughly threefold fewer distinct CDR3s and lower Shannon diversity than healthy controls.

No cell fractionation was done, so the repertoire covers all unsorted peripheral blood T cells. Two fifths of the ten uninfected healthy control donors were sampled twice, about 3 months apart. RNA came from approximately 2.6 ml of peripheral blood. Reverse transcription used roughly 480 ng RNA and constant-region primers for alpha and beta. Separate chain-specific third strand synthesis with multiplexing indices produced the alpha and beta libraries. TCRdb reprocessed the 5' RACE reads with MiXCR, giving one entry per CDR3 protein. The sample holds around 26,000 distinct CDR3 sequences, under 9.5% seen once.

The rearrangement links TRBV18 to TRBJ2-2; D perhaps matches TRBD1 (5 bases). The sequence derives from an adult in good health. Sample: blood. CDR3 nucleotide sequence: TGTGCCAGCTCACCTGGGGCAGCGAACACCGGGGAGCTGTTTTTT. This sequence encodes CASSPGAANTGELFF.